These 14 T cell receptor beta chains share one sample of origin, sequenced in a study of blood T cell repertoires in COVID-19. TCRdb keeps only in-frame clones here, not all; method: immunoSEQ multiplex PCR. Of 150,000 to 200,000 clones in the sample, roughly 79% were seen once. Sequences were obtained from peripheral blood. Every receptor here comes from a man aged 55-75 years with active or convalescent COVID-19.

The V gene is TRBV27, the J gene TRBJ2-7; a weak D match, TRBD1 (6 bases). Trimming took off 10 bases at V and 2 bases at J, with 15 bases between the two ends. This CDR3 comprises 13 residues. The V gene's germline CDR1 is MNHEY and CDR2 SMNVEV (reference sequence). In nucleotides, the CDR3 is TGTGCCACAGGGGCAGGGAGTACCTACGAGCAGTACTTC. This codes for CATGAGSTYEQYF.

The chain is built from TRBV5-6 and TRBJ1-2; possibly TRBD1 for D (5 bases). V lost 3 bases, J lost 9 bases, and 12 bases lay in between. CDR3 length: 12 amino acids. The germline gives CDR1 SGHDT, CDR2 YYEEEE. CDR3 nucleotides: TGTGCCAGCAGCTACCAGGGCATGAGCTACACCTTC. It encodes CASSYQGMSYTF.

The chain couples TRBV15 to TRBJ1-4; D is undetermined. The CDR3 runs to 15 residues. CDR1 is LNHNV, CDR2 YYDKDF, per germline (reference sequence). V was pared by 8 bases and J by 2 bases, with 15 bases between. The CDR3 loop is CATPTGARTNEKLFF. In DNA, the CDR3 is TGTGCCACCCCAACTGGAGCTAGGACTAATGAAAAACTGTTTTTT. The whole variable domain, filled in from reference TRBV15 and TRBJ1-4, reads DAMVIQNPRYQVTQFGKPVTLSCSQTLNHNVMYWYQQKSSQAPKLLFHYYDKDFNNEADTPDNFQSRRPNTSFCFLDIRSPGLGDTAMYLCATPTGARTNEKLFFGSGTQLSVL.

The chain has TRBV4-2 and TRBJ2-4; 10 nucleotides agree with TRBD2. CDR1 and CDR2 (germline): LGHNA, YNFKEQ. J was trimmed by 9 bases and V by 1 base; bases with no gene match: 12. The CDR3 contains 17 residues. CDR3 residues: CASSQAVRTSGGGIQYF. CDR3 bases: TGTGCCAGCAGCCAAGCAGTCAGGACTAGCGGAGGGGGCATTCAGTACTTC.

The chain links TRBV7-3 to TRBJ2-2, with TRBD2 matching over 13 bases. CDR3 length equals 16 residues. Germline V gene data show CDR1 as SGHTA and CDR2 as FQGTGA. The J segment lost 5 bases and the V segment lost 5 bases, leaving 5 bases of the junction unmatched. The CDR3 region has the DNA TGTGCCAGCAGCCCTAGGACTAGCGGGGGTACCGGGGAGCTGTTTTTT. Residues: CASSPRTSGGTGELFF.

The rearrangement uses TRBV28 and TRBJ1-3; the D is unclear. With 3 bases removed from V and 6 bases from J, the gap between germline ends came to 18 bases. Germline assignment: CDR1 MDHEN and CDR2 SYDVKM. The length of the CDR3 is 16 residues. CDR3 protein: CASSLFSEARKNTIYF. The CDR3 region has the DNA TGTGCCAGCAGTTTGTTCTCCGAGGCACGGAAAAACACCATATATTTT.

Here the CDR3 reads CASSSGGGYETQYF. In nucleotides, the CDR3 is TGCGCCAGCAGCTCGGGCGGGGGTTACGAGACCCAGTACTTC. J is TRBJ2-5 and V is TRBV5-1, with 7 bases that match TRBD2. This CDR3 spans 14 amino acids. With V trimmed by 3 bases and J by 5 bases, 7 bases remained unmatched. Germline V gene lookup returns CDR1 SGHRS and CDR2 YFSETQ.

The chain has TRBV9 and TRBJ2-2; D remains unclear. The CDR3 length is 15 residues. Germline CDR1 reads SGDLS; CDR2 reads YYNGEE. V dropped 0 bases and J dropped 0 bases, with 6 bases sitting between them. DNA of the CDR3: TGTGCCAGCAGCGTAGGGCCAGCGAACACCGGGGAGCTGTTTTTT. Amino acid sequence: CASSVGPANTGELFF.

The genes are TRBV5-1 and TRBJ2-3, with 7 bases lining up with TRBD1. The CDR3 totals 13 residues. Germline V gene lookup returns CDR1 SGHRS and CDR2 YFSETQ. J lost 9 bases, V lost 2 bases, and 6 bases had no gene match. The CDR3 DNA follows: TGCGCCAGCAGCTTACCAGACAGGGCCACGCAGTATTTT. Its translation: CASSLPDRATQYF.

This clone turned up a few times. V usage is TRBV18 and J usage is TRBJ2-2, with D perhaps matching TRBD1 (5 bases). Germline V CDR1 and CDR2: KGHSH, LQKENI. The length of the CDR3 is 15 residues. Trimming removed 0 bases at V and 6 bases at J, with 11 bases between. CDR3 coding DNA: TGTGCCAGCTCACCACCGTCAGGGTTTGCCGGGGAGCTGTTTTTT. Its translation is CASSPPSGFAGELFF.

This clone was observed many times. V usage is TRBV29-1 and J usage is TRBJ2-7; 9 nucleotides agree with TRBD2. The V and J ends lost 0 bases and 5 bases, in that order; junction bases with no gene match: 8. The CDR3 covers 15 residues. Germline CDR1 SQVTM, CDR2 ANQGSEA. The CDR3: CSVEDAAGGPHEQYF. The CDR3 region has the DNA TGCAGCGTTGAAGATGCGGCGGGAGGGCCCCACGAGCAGTACTTC.

This CDR3 is CASSQYAGTGRHKNIQYF. In DNA, the CDR3 is TGTGCCAGCAGCCAATACGCCGGGACAGGGCGGCACAAAAACATTCAGTACTTC. J is TRBJ2-4 and V is TRBV14; 9 bases line up with TRBD1. This CDR3 has 18 residues. Germline CDR1 is SGHDN and CDR2 is FVKESK. Trimming took 2 bases from V and 3 from J; bases not matched to a gene: 11.

The gene calls are TRBV2 and TRBJ2-1; 15 bases map to TRBD2. Germline loops: CDR1 SNHLY, CDR2 FYNNEI. The V gene end was trimmed by 3 bases and the J gene end by 6 bases; junction bases not matched to a gene: 3. The CDR3 is made up of 16 amino acids. The CDR3 region is CASSDWGLAGGNEQFF. The CDR3 DNA sequence: TGTGCCAGCAGTGATTGGGGACTAGCGGGAGGCAATGAGCAGTTCTTC.

This clone occurred a few times. This sequence joins TRBV5-1 and TRBJ2-1; 10 bases agree with TRBD2. V shed 6 bases and J 3 bases; nucleotides not matched to a gene: 6. The CDR3 extends over 15 amino acids. In germline, CDR1 is SGHRS, CDR2 YFSETQ. As DNA, the CDR3 is TGCGCCAGCACCGCTAGCGGGAGTTACTACAATGAGCAGTTCTTC. This sequence encodes CASTASGSYYNEQFF. Together with reference TRBV5-1 and TRBJ2-1, the CDR3 gives the full variable domain: KAGVTQTPRYLIKTRGQQVTLSCSPISGHRSVSWYQQTPGQGLQFLFEYFSETQRNKGNFPGRFSGRQFSNSRSEMNVSTLELGDSALYLCASTASGSYYNEQFFGPGTRLTVL.